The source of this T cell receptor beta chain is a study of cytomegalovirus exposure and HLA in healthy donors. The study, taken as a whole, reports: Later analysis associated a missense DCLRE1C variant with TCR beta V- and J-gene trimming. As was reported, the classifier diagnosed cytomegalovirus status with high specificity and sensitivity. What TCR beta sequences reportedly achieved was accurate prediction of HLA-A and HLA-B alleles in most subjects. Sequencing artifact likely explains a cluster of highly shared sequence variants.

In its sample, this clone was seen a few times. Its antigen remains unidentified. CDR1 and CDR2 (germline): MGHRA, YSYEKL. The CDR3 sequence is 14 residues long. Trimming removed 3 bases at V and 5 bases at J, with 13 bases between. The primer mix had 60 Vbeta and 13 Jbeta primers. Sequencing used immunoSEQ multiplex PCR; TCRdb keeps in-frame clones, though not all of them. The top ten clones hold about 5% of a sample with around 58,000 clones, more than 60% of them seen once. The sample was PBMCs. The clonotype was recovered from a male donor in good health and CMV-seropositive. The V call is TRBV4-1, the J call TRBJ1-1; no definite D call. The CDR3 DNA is TGCGCCAGCAGCCAGGCGGAGAGGAGAACTGAAGCTTTCTTT. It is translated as CASSQAERRTEAFF.